This TCR beta chain was recorded in a study of cytomegalovirus exposure and HLA in healthy donors. Study-wide findings and caveats: With high specificity and sensitivity, the classifier reportedly diagnosed cytomegalovirus status. Cytomegalovirus-associated TCR beta chains were listed, numbering roughly 150.

Comment on this clone: Its antigen remains unknown.

Separation from the approximately 690-subject first cohort characterized the 120-subject validation cohort, to which the donors belonged. Generated by immunoSEQ multiplex PCR, the TCRdb table keeps only in-frame clones and is missing some. Of roughly 70,000 clones in the sample, about 94% were seen once. Trimming took 0 bases from V and 3 from J; bases not matched to a gene: 2. CDR1 SGDLS and CDR2 YYNGEE come from the germline V gene. The CDR3 totals 15 residues. Source material: PBMCs. The genes are TRBV9 and TRBJ2-1, with 8 bases aligning to TRBD2. This TCR came from a man younger than 35 in good health and CMV-seropositive. The CDR3 here is CASSVGLAGYNEQFF. CDR3 DNA: TGTGCCAGCAGCGTAGGGCTAGCGGGCTACAATGAGCAGTTCTTC.